Below are 11 T cell receptor beta chains sequenced from a single sample in a study of vaccination and CD4 T cells after COVID-19. The Oncomine TCR Beta short-read assay was applied to DNA of cultured CD4+ T cells. TCRdb reprocessed the PCR reads via MiXCR and lists one record per CDR3 protein. The sample includes roughly 10,000 distinct CDR3 sequences, 28% of them seen just once. The treatment: approximately 11-day PBMC culture with coronavirus spike peptide pools or control peptides (ViraFEST assay). No antigens are known for them. The sample consisted of CD4+ T cells from blood, cultured in vitro, taken after SARS-CoV-2 vaccination. The source is a human donor who had recovered from COVID-19.

V and J are TRBV9 and TRBJ2-1; TRBD2 is a possible D gene (5 bases). V lost 4 bases, J lost 1 base, and 15 bases lay in between. This CDR3 is built from 16 residues. Germline-derived CDR1 and CDR2 are SGDLS and YYNGEE. CDR3 DNA: TGTGCCAGCAGCCCTGAGGGAGCGCGTTCCTACAATGAGCAGTTCTTC. Its protein is CASSPEGARSYNEQFF.

This clonotype was picked up a small number of times. The V gene is TRBV24-1, the J gene TRBJ2-5; 11 bases line up with TRBD2. Trimming took 3 bases from V and 4 from J; bases not matched to a gene: 6. CDR1 KGHDR and CDR2 SFDVKD come from the germline V gene. This CDR3 is 16 amino acids long. The CDR3 region has the DNA TGTGCCACCAGTGATAGGGGGACTAGCGGAGGAGAGACCCAGTACTTC. Encoded protein: CATSDRGTSGGETQYF.

J is TRBJ2-7 and V is TRBV11-2; no clear D gene. The CDR3 spans 14 residues. Trimming stripped 2 bases from V and 4 bases from J, with 12 bases between. Germline CDR1 SGHAT, CDR2 FQNNGV. Here the CDR3 reads CASSLRLGGYEQYF. The CDR3, as DNA: TGTGCCAGCAGCTTAAGGCTGGGTGGGTACGAGCAGTACTTC.

The V call is TRBV30, the J call TRBJ2-7; D is possibly TRBD1 (5 bases). Per the germline V gene, CDR1 is GTSNPN and CDR2 is SVGIG (reference sequence). The CDR3 extends over 15 amino acids. V lost 0 bases and J 0 bases, leaving 12 bases between the germline ends. The CDR3 protein is CAWSVRFDSSYEQYF. The CDR3, as DNA: TGTGCCTGGAGTGTAAGGTTCGACAGCTCCTACGAGCAGTACTTC.

Only one count was recorded for this clonotype. This chain joins TRBV20-1 and TRBJ1-1, with TRBD1 as a possible D gene (5 bases). The V end was cut by 3 bases, the J end by 3 bases, with 11 bases between. CDR1 and CDR2 (germline): DFQATT, SNEGSKA (reference sequence). The CDR3 runs to 13 residues. The CDR3 DNA reads as TGCAGTGCTAGCAGGGAAGCGGACACTGAAGCTTTCTTT. It specifies CSASREADTEAFF.

This clonotype has only a few counts. The V and J genes are TRBV11-2 and TRBJ2-1; 7 nucleotides line up with TRBD2. The CDR3 totals 16 residues. V was pared by 7 bases and J by 8 bases, with 17 bases of the junction left unmatched. Germline CDR1 SGHAT, CDR2 FQNNGV. CDR3 DNA sequence: TGTGCCAGCACCACCTCCCCTTTAGCGGGTGTTGATGAGCAGTTCTTC. Its protein is CASTTSPLAGVDEQFF.

This chain uses TRBV20-1 with TRBJ2-1, with TRBD2 identical over 8 bases. This CDR3 region has 17 residues. V lost 0 bases to trimming and J lost 3 bases; unmatched junction nucleotides: 10. CDR1 and CDR2 (germline): DFQATT, SNEGSKA (reference sequence). CDR3 DNA sequence: TGCAGTGCTAGAGATCTGTATAGCGGGGAAGTCTACAATGAGCAGTTCTTC. Translation: CSARDLYSGEVYNEQFF.

The genes are TRBV4-1 and TRBJ1-2; the D gene is possibly TRBD1 (5 bases). The CDR3 loop spans 15 amino acids. V gave up 0 bases and J gave up 2 bases, with 10 bases separating them. The V gene's germline CDR1 is MGHRA and CDR2 YSYEKL. CDR3 residues: CASSQERDGNYGYTF. DNA for the CDR3: TGCGCCAGCAGCCAAGAAAGGGACGGGAACTATGGCTACACCTTC.

Relative to its sample, this clonotype is medium-sized. This chain joins TRBV7-2 and TRBJ2-1; tentative D call: TRBD2 (6 bases). CDR3 length: 13 amino acids. CDR1 is SGHTA and CDR2 is FQGNSA in the germline V gene. Trimming removed 6 bases from V and 11 bases from J, with 17 bases in between. The CDR3 region is CASSPYVADKQFF. CDR3 nucleotides: TGTGCCAGCAGTCCCTACGTAGCGGATAAGCAGTTCTTC.

This chain links TRBV7-8 with TRBJ2-7; the match to TRBD2 covers 9 bases. CDR1 is SGHVS, CDR2 FQNEAQ, per germline. The trim removed 5 bases at V and 5 bases at J, leaving 10 bases unmatched. The CDR3 covers 15 residues. The CDR3 region is CASSLSSGRSDEQYF. For the CDR3, the DNA is TGTGCCAGCAGCCTGAGTAGCGGGAGATCGGACGAGCAGTACTTC.

The V gene is TRBV5-1, the J gene TRBJ2-5; TRBD2 agrees at 12 bases. CDR3 length: 18 residues. Germline assignment: CDR1 SGHRS and CDR2 YFSETQ. Losses at the gene ends were 0 bases for V and 0 bases for J; bases not matched to a gene: 6. CDR3 region: CASSLGLAGGRYQETQYF. The CDR3 DNA is TGCGCCAGCAGCTTGGGGCTAGCGGGAGGGAGGTACCAAGAGACCCAGTACTTC.